Following are 21 T cell receptor beta chains from one sample sequenced in a study of patients and donors after allogeneic stem cell transplantation. TCRdb re-derived calls from the RT-PCR reads in MiXCR, one entry per CDR3 protein. The sample lists approximately 57,000 distinct CDR3 sequences; about an eighth were seen once. The specimen sequenced was blood, either unsorted or a sorted T cell fraction (not recorded which). All receptors come from a human donor who was either an allogeneic HSCT recipient or a stem cell or donor lymphocyte infusion donor (not recorded which). It is not recorded whose cells these are; they may come from a transplant donor.

This clonotype is termed large. This sequence joins TRBV29-1 and TRBJ2-1; 13 nucleotides line up with TRBD2. CDR1 and CDR2 (germline): SQVTM, ANQGSEA. This CDR3 region has 13 residues. Unmatched junction bases numbered 3, after V lost 7 bases and J lost 6 bases. Here the CDR3 reads CSGGLAGVNEQFF. The CDR3 coding sequence is TGCAGCGGTGGACTAGCGGGAGTCAATGAGCAGTTCTTC.

This clonotype was observed many times. The chain combines TRBV12-3 or TRBV12-4 with TRBJ1-2, with 8 bases lining up with TRBD1. The CDR3 runs to 13 residues. Unmatched junction bases numbered 6, after V lost 5 bases and J lost 7 bases. The CDR3 bases are TGTGCCAGCAGTGTGGGGACAGGAGGTGGCTACACCTTC. Translation gives CASSVGTGGGYTF.

This clonotype was detected many times. The V and J genes are TRBV30 and TRBJ1-5; tentative D call: TRBD1 (6 bases). V lost 4 bases and J 6 bases, leaving 19 bases between the germline ends. The CDR3 length is 15 residues. Per the germline V gene, CDR1 is GTSNPN and CDR2 is SVGIG (reference sequence). The CDR3 spells CAWTTQGLGTQPQHF. In DNA, the CDR3 is TGTGCCTGGACCACTCAGGGGCTCGGTACTCAGCCCCAGCATTTT. Full variable domain (remainder filled in from reference TRBV30 and TRBJ1-5): SQTIHQWPATLVQPVGSPLSLECTVEGTSNPNLYWYRQAAGRGLQLLFYSVGIGQISSEVPQNLSASRPQDRQFILSSKKLLLSDSGFYLCAWTTQGLGTQPQHFGDGTRLSIL.

The V gene is TRBV24-1, the J gene TRBJ2-1; TRBD2 matches 9 bases. Germline loops: CDR1 KGHDR, CDR2 SFDVKD. The CDR3 is 16 amino acids. Germline trimming cut 2 bases from V and 6 bases from J; bases unmatched to any gene: 7. The chain's CDR3 is CATSDSARLAANEQFF. DNA of the CDR3: TGTGCCACCAGTGATTCCGCCCGACTAGCGGCCAATGAGCAGTTCTTC.

The chain links TRBV20-1 to TRBJ2-3; D assignment may be TRBD1 or TRBD2 (5 bases each). Germline lookup yields CDR1 DFQATT and CDR2 SNEGSKA (reference sequence). The V gene lost 0 bases and the J gene lost 5 bases, with 15 bases spanning the gap. The CDR3 loop spans 15 amino acids. The chain's CDR3 is CSARDWGRPEDTQYF. DNA of the CDR3: TGCAGTGCTAGAGATTGGGGACGGCCGGAAGATACGCAGTATTTT.

This clonotype was seen more than once but under ten times. The V gene is TRBV12-3 or TRBV12-4, the J gene TRBJ2-1, with D tentatively TRBD2 (6 bases). CDR3 size: 15 residues. V dropped 4 bases and J dropped 7 bases, with 17 bases sitting between them. CDR3 protein: CASSWTALALNEQFF. DNA of the CDR3: TGTGCCAGCAGTTGGACCGCACTAGCATTGAATGAGCAGTTCTTC.

At least ten counts were recorded for this clonotype. This sequence joins TRBV27 and TRBJ1-5, with 9 bases matching TRBD1. The trim removed 6 bases at V and 7 bases at J, leaving 19 bases unmatched. The CDR3 totals 18 residues. The germline V gene has CDR1 MNHEY and CDR2 SMNVEV (reference sequence). CDR3 coding DNA: TGTGCCAGCAGGCGGTCTGGACAGGGGAAGGGTTCCAGCCAGCCCCAGCATTTT. It specifies CASRRSGQGKGSSQPQHF.

The table lists this clonotype with a few counts. The chain carries TRBV27 and TRBJ1-5; 9 bases match TRBD1. From germline, CDR1 is MNHEY and CDR2 SMNVEV (reference sequence). Trimming cost V 5 bases and J 1 base; bases outside gene matches: 12. The CDR3 has 18 amino acids. The CDR3 region has the DNA TGTGCCAGCAGTCTGACAGGGGGGTTTTTCTACAGCAATCAGCCCCAGCATTTT. This translates into CASSLTGGFFYSNQPQHF.

V is TRBV27 and J is TRBJ2-5; D unresolved. Germline V gives CDR1 MNHEY, CDR2 SMNVEV (reference sequence). The CDR3 covers 12 residues. V dropped 3 bases and J dropped 0 bases, with 2 bases sitting between them. The CDR3 nucleotides read TGTGCCAGCAGTTTCAACCAAGAGACCCAGTACTTC. It translates to CASSFNQETQYF.

This chain joins TRBV29-1 and TRBJ2-7; D is unclear. Per germline, CDR1 SQVTM and CDR2 ANQGSEA. The V end lost 1 base, the J end lost 5 bases, and 15 bases lay between the germline ends. This CDR3 spans 14 amino acids. The CDR3 nucleotides are TGCAGCGTTGAAGTCAGCGCCACGATGGACGAGCAGTACTTC. Translated, it gives CSVEVSATMDEQYF.

This clonotype was found a few times. CDR3 protein: CASSIDYSGANVLTF. The CDR3 coding sequence is TGTGCCAGCAGCATCGATTACTCTGGGGCCAACGTCCTGACTTTC. The V gene is TRBV7-9, the J gene TRBJ2-6; the D is unclear. Germline V lookup: CDR1 SEHNR, CDR2 FQNEAQ (reference sequence). V was pared by 5 bases and J by 0 bases, with 8 bases between. This CDR3 contains 15 residues.

This clonotype appeared a few times. Here the CDR3 reads CASSLFLSVRDYGYTF. CDR3 bases: TGCGCCAGCAGCCTGTTCCTAAGCGTGAGAGACTATGGCTACACCTTC. V is TRBV4-1 and J is TRBJ1-2, with unresolved D. CDR1 is MGHRA and CDR2 is YSYEKL in the germline V gene. Trimming left V 4 bases short and J 3 bases short, with 18 bases between. The CDR3 contains 16 residues.

The rearrangement links TRBV27 to TRBJ2-2; TRBD2 matches at 8 bases. CDR1 and CDR2 (germline): MNHEY, SMNVEV (reference sequence). The CDR3 length is 16 residues. Germline trimming cut 2 bases from V and 5 bases from J; bases unmatched to any gene: 7. As DNA, the CDR3 is TGTGCCAGCAGTTTAACCAGCGGGAGAATAACCGGGGAGCTGTTTTTT. This translates into CASSLTSGRITGELFF.

At least ten counts were recorded for this clonotype. Germline and junction disagree at one end, which may indicate a read error. The chain carries TRBV4-1 and TRBJ1-1; D may be TRBD1 (6 bases). The CDR3 is 12 residues long. Per the germline V gene, CDR1 is MGHRA and CDR2 is YSYEKL. This CDR3 reads CASSQGGRSGAF. The CDR3 bases are TGCGCCAGCAGCCAAGGCGGTCGATCAGGGGCATTT.

This clonotype has more than one count but fewer than ten. The chain combines TRBV7-9 with TRBJ2-5; perhaps TRBD1 as D (6 bases). The CDR3 is 19 residues long. V shed 9 bases and J shed 2 bases, with 31 bases lying between them. Looked up from germline, CDR1 is SEHNR and CDR2 is FQNEAQ (reference sequence). The DNA of the CDR3 is TGTGCCAGTATGCCCCACACTAAGCTTCTTCAACAGGGACAAGAGACCCAGTACTTC. Translating gives CASMPHTKLLQQGQETQYF.

The rearrangement joins TRBV25-1 to TRBJ2-3; 10 bases are shared with TRBD2. This CDR3 has 16 residues. Trimming cost V 6 bases and J 1 base; bases outside gene matches: 7. Looked up from germline, CDR1 is MGHDK and CDR2 is SYGVNS. The DNA of the CDR3 is TGTGCCAGCAGACCCCTAGCGGGAGAGGGCACAGATACGCAGTATTTT. Protein sequence: CASRPLAGEGTDTQYF.

This clonotype was observed many times. The genes are TRBV5-1 and TRBJ1-2, with 8 bases aligning to TRBD1. CDR1 is SGHRS, CDR2 YFSETQ, per germline. The CDR3 runs 16 residues. Losses at the gene ends were 4 bases for V and 3 bases for J; bases not matched to a gene: 11. The CDR3 region is CASSAGQGKVYYGYTF. The CDR3 DNA follows: TGCGCCAGCAGCGCCGGACAGGGAAAGGTTTACTATGGCTACACCTTC. Full variable domain (outside the CDR3, taken from reference TRBV5-1 and TRBJ1-2): KAGVTQTPRYLIKTRGQQVTLSCSPISGHRSVSWYQQTPGQGLQFLFEYFSETQRNKGNFPGRFSGRQFSNSRSEMNVSTLELGDSALYLCASSAGQGKVYYGYTFGSGTRLTVV.

This clonotype was seen ten or more times. This chain joins TRBV5-1 and TRBJ1-2, with 11 positions matching TRBD1. With V trimmed by 4 bases and J by 9 bases, 8 bases remained unmatched. From germline, CDR1 is SGHRS and CDR2 YFSETQ. CDR3 size: 14 residues. The CDR3 DNA follows: TGCGCCAGCAGCGCGGGACAGGGGGATGTTAGCTACACCTTC. This sequence encodes CASSAGQGDVSYTF.

This clonotype was observed at least ten times. The chain links TRBV4-1 to TRBJ1-2; 7 bases are shared with TRBD1. The CDR3 runs 15 residues. In germline, CDR1 is MGHRA, CDR2 YSYEKL. The V and J ends lost 6 bases and 5 bases, in that order; junction bases with no gene match: 12. This CDR3 reads CASSVPGQSAYGYTF. The CDR3 bases are TGCGCCAGCAGTGTTCCGGGACAGTCGGCGTATGGCTACACCTTC.

This chain uses TRBV10-3 with TRBJ2-2, with TRBD1 identical over 12 bases. The V gene end was trimmed by 6 bases and the J gene end by 6 bases; junction bases not matched to a gene: 2. Germline V gene lookup returns CDR1 ENHRY and CDR2 SYGVKD. The CDR3 loop spans 14 amino acids. The DNA of the CDR3 is TGTGCCATCAGGGGACAGGGGGCGGCCGGGGAGCTGTTTTTT. This gives the protein CAIRGQGAAGELFF.

In this sample, this clonotype turned up many times. The chain is built from TRBV7-6 and TRBJ1-5; D gene uncertain. CDR1 SGHVS and CDR2 FNYEAQ come from the germline V gene. V lost 5 bases and J 2 bases, leaving 13 bases between the germline ends. The CDR3 runs to 15 residues. The CDR3 loop is CASSPQFAGNQPQHF. The CDR3, as DNA: TGTGCCAGCAGCCCCCAATTCGCCGGCAATCAGCCCCAGCATTTT.